Sequencing of this TCR beta chain was carried out in a study of vaccination effects on CD4 cells after COVID-19. Germline assignment: CDR1 GTSNPN and CDR2 SVGIG (reference sequence). The CDR3 loop spans 10 amino acids. V shed 5 bases and J shed 4 bases, with 5 bases lying between them. Subsequent to approximately 11 days of culture, CD4+ T cells were isolated. The infection with SARS-CoV-2 (confirmed by PCR) occurred in this person between March and December 2020. In the cultures, half the medium was exchanged for IL-2 medium on days 3 and 7. Points on this clone: Its antigen remains unidentified.

Clones were sequenced by immunoSEQ multiplex PCR, and TCRdb holds only the in-frame ones, with some missing. The data contain 45,000 to 60,000 clones, about 76% of them singletons. Specimen: CD4+ T cells from PBMCs cultured without peptide, collected before COVID-19 vaccination. This rearrangement joins TRBV30 to TRBJ1-2; D is ambiguous. The receptor comes from a human donor who had a prior SARS-CoV-2 infection. The CDR3 protein is CAWDGYGYTF. The CDR3 DNA sequence: TGTGCCTGGGACGGCTATGGCTACACCTTC.